This T cell receptor beta chain was obtained from a study of blood T cells in healthy people across ages. This clonotype occurred a few times. From germline, CDR1 is SGDLS and CDR2 YYNGEE. J gave up 2 bases and V 4 bases, and 6 bases lay outside the gene matches. The CDR3 length is 15 residues. Sample-barcoded 5' priming and a J-beta primer mix drove a second PCR of 7 to 11 cycles. A single record per CDR3 protein comes from TCRdb applying MiXCR to the 5' RACE reads. This table holds about 1.8 million distinct CDR3 sequences, about 49% found once. Peripheral blood samples of 7.5 to 10 milliliters were drawn from each donor.

J is TRBJ2-3 and V is TRBV9; 8 positions agree with TRBD2. This receptor was identified in a woman between 35 and 50 years old in good health. Sequencing was done on a sample of blood. In nucleotides, the CDR3 is TGTGCCAGCAGCTTAGCGGGGACCGCCACAGATACGCAGTATTTT. Translation gives CASSLAGTATDTQYF.